The rows below give T cell receptor beta chains drawn from one sample of a study of cytomegalovirus exposure and HLA in healthy donors. Data came from immunoSEQ multiplex PCR; TCRdb stores just in-frame clones and leaves some out. Among around 98,000 clones, around nine tenths were seen once, and the ten largest hold about 4%. The specimen sequenced was PBMCs. Receptors were obtained from a woman in her twenties or thirties in good health and CMV-seronegative. Each CDR3 is given with its conserved first and last residue. The order of the fields is CDR3 length, J gene, V gene, clone size, D gene, CDR3 DNA, CDR3 protein. D genes are given only for firm matches. Expanded clones get a size class; other rows say once, few or many, or leave the size out.

CDR3 length: 14
J gene: TRBJ2-3
V gene: TRBV29-1
clone size: once
D gene: TRBD2
CDR3 DNA: TGCAGCTCCCATCGGGGGGGATACACAGATACGCAGTATTTT
CDR3 protein: CSSHRGGYTDTQYF

CDR3 length: 14
J gene: TRBJ1-1
V gene: TRBV19
clone size: -
D gene: TRBD1
CDR3 DNA: TGTGCCAGTAGTTTCCACAGGGGGAACACTGAAGCTTTCTTT
CDR3 protein: CASSFHRGNTEAFF

CDR3 length: 15
J gene: TRBJ1-6
V gene: TRBV6-1
clone size: -
D gene: TRBD1
CDR3 DNA: TGTGCCAGCAGGGCCACGACAGGGCTGGGTTCACCCCTCCACTTT
CDR3 protein: CASRATTGLGSPLHF

CDR3 length: 14
J gene: TRBJ1-5
V gene: TRBV4-2
clone size: -
D gene: -
CDR3 DNA: TGTGCCAGCAGCCAAGAACATAGCAATCAGCCCCAGCATTTT
CDR3 protein: CASSQEHSNQPQHF

CDR3 length: 17
J gene: TRBJ2-5
V gene: TRBV27
clone size: -
D gene: TRBD1
CDR3 DNA: TGTGCCAGCAGATTATTTTTAAAGGGACAGGGGGGAGAGACCCAGTACTTC
CDR3 protein: CASRLFLKGQGGETQYF

CDR3 length: 16
J gene: TRBJ2-3
V gene: TRBV9
clone size: -
D gene: TRBD2
CDR3 DNA: TGTGCCAGCAGCGTAGAGGCGGGAGCCAGCACAGATACGCAGTATTTT
CDR3 protein: CASSVEAGASTDTQYF

CDR3 length: 16
J gene: TRBJ2-6
V gene: TRBV2
clone size: -
D gene: -
CDR3 DNA: TGTGCCAGCAGTTCTCAGCGGTCGCGGGGGGCCAACGTCCTGACTTTC
CDR3 protein: CASSSQRSRGANVLTF

CDR3 length: 14
J gene: TRBJ2-7
V gene: TRBV11-2
clone size: -
D gene: TRBD1
CDR3 DNA: TGTGCCAGCAGCTCGACAGGGAGCCCCTACGAGCAGTACTTC
CDR3 protein: CASSSTGSPYEQYF

CDR3 length: 18
J gene: TRBJ1-3
V gene: TRBV7-9
clone size: -
D gene: -
CDR3 DNA: TGTGCCAGCAGCTTAGAAGTGAAGAGGGCCCCCTCTGGAAACACCATATATTTT
CDR3 protein: CASSLEVKRAPSGNTIYF

CDR3 length: 13
J gene: TRBJ2-3
V gene: TRBV6-1
clone size: -
D gene: -
CDR3 DNA: TGTGCCAGCAGTGTCGGGGGTTGGGATACGCAGTATTTT
CDR3 protein: CASSVGGWDTQYF

CDR3 length: 14
J gene: TRBJ2-7
V gene: TRBV19
clone size: -
D gene: -
CDR3 DNA: TGTGCCAGTACCCCCGGTAGCCTGGTGTACGAGCAGTACTTC
CDR3 protein: CASTPGSLVYEQYF

CDR3 length: 15
J gene: TRBJ2-7
V gene: TRBV11-1
clone size: -
D gene: TRBD1
CDR3 DNA: TGTGCCAGCAGCTTAATGGGGACAGGCCCCTACGAGCAGTACTTC
CDR3 protein: CASSLMGTGPYEQYF

CDR3 length: 15
J gene: TRBJ2-2
V gene: TRBV6-5
clone size: -
D gene: TRBD2
CDR3 DNA: TGTGCCAGCAGTTTACTAGCGTCATGGACCGGGGAGCTGTTTTTT
CDR3 protein: CASSLLASWTGELFF

CDR3 length: 14
J gene: TRBJ2-7
V gene: TRBV29-1
clone size: -
D gene: TRBD1
CDR3 DNA: TGCAGCGTCCTCCCCGGGACAGGGGGCCGAGAGCAGTACTTC
CDR3 protein: CSVLPGTGGREQYF

CDR3 length: 15
J gene: TRBJ1-5
V gene: TRBV5-5
clone size: -
D gene: -
CDR3 DNA: TGTGCCAGCAGCGTCGTGGGGGGGTCTGGTCAGCCCCAGCATTTT
CDR3 protein: CASSVVGGSGQPQHF

CDR3 length: 15
J gene: TRBJ2-1
V gene: TRBV7-2
clone size: once
D gene: TRBD2
CDR3 DNA: TGTGCCAGCAGCACGCGGACTAGCGGCTACAATGAGCAGTTCTTC
CDR3 protein: CASSTRTSGYNEQFF

CDR3 length: 16
J gene: TRBJ2-7
V gene: TRBV5-6
clone size: -
D gene: TRBD2
CDR3 DNA: TGTGCCAGCAGCCTGGGTTTAGCGGGAATAGGTTACGAGCAGTACTTC
CDR3 protein: CASSLGLAGIGYEQYF

CDR3 length: 12
J gene: TRBJ1-4
V gene: TRBV18
clone size: few
D gene: -
CDR3 DNA: TGTGCCAGCTCACCCCCCGGGAGGGGTCTGTTTTTT
CDR3 protein: CASSPPGRGLFF

CDR3 length: 14
J gene: TRBJ2-7
V gene: TRBV7-3
clone size: -
D gene: TRBD2
CDR3 DNA: TGTGCCAGCAGCTTAACTAGCGGGACCTACGAGCAGTACTTC
CDR3 protein: CASSLTSGTYEQYF

CDR3 length: 17
J gene: TRBJ1-3
V gene: TRBV27
clone size: -
D gene: TRBD1
CDR3 DNA: TGTGCCAGCAGTTACGTAGCTACAGGGGCACGGTGGAACACCATATATTTT
CDR3 protein: CASSYVATGARWNTIYF

CDR3 length: 15
J gene: TRBJ2-2
V gene: TRBV2
clone size: -
D gene: TRBD2
CDR3 DNA: TGTGCCAGCAGTCCTTCTAGCGGGGTCACCGGGGAGCTGTTTTTT
CDR3 protein: CASSPSSGVTGELFF

CDR3 length: 14
J gene: TRBJ2-5
V gene: TRBV6-1
clone size: few
D gene: -
CDR3 DNA: TGTGCCAGCAGTCCCAGGGCACGAGGCGAGACCCAGTACTTC
CDR3 protein: CASSPRARGETQYF

CDR3 length: 12
J gene: TRBJ2-5
V gene: TRBV19
clone size: -
D gene: TRBD2
CDR3 DNA: TGTGCCAGTAGGGGGGGGTCGGCGACCCAGTACTTC
CDR3 protein: CASRGGSATQYF

CDR3 length: 16
J gene: TRBJ2-7
V gene: TRBV6-6
clone size: -
D gene: TRBD2
CDR3 DNA: TGTGCCAGCAGTCCCCCCCTAGCGGGGGCTCGAAACGAGCAGTACTTC
CDR3 protein: CASSPPLAGARNEQYF

CDR3 length: 13
J gene: TRBJ1-1
V gene: TRBV18
clone size: -
D gene: -
CDR3 DNA: TGTGCCAGCTCACCACTGGACGGACTTGAAGCTTTCTTT
CDR3 protein: CASSPLDGLEAFF

CDR3 length: 12
J gene: TRBJ2-3
V gene: TRBV18
clone size: -
D gene: -
CDR3 DNA: TGTGCCAGCTCACCCTATAGAGATACGCAGTATTTT
CDR3 protein: CASSPYRDTQYF

CDR3 length: 17
J gene: TRBJ1-1
V gene: TRBV7-2
clone size: few
D gene: -
CDR3 DNA: TGTGCCAGCAGCTCCCTTTCGGGGGGGATCTCGAACACTGAAGCTTTCTTT
CDR3 protein: CASSSLSGGISNTEAFF